The next 8 T cell receptor beta chains were all read from a single sample in a study of OX40 agonist ivuxolimab in advanced cancers. The repertoire was sequenced with immunoSEQ multiplex PCR; TCRdb's copy has only in-frame clones and lacks some. The sample shows about 50,000 clones, approximately 89% of them seen only once. The material was CD4+ or CD8+ T cells sorted from blood, obtained in a trial of the OX40 agonist ivuxolimab. The source is an adult with an advanced solid tumor such as melanoma, head and neck, liver or kidney cancer.

The V gene is TRBV2, the J gene TRBJ1-1; D gene ambiguous. Between the trimmed V and J ends, which lost 1 base and 4 bases, there was a span of 4 bases. CDR1 is SNHLY and CDR2 is FYNNEI in the germline V gene. The CDR3 has 12 residues. DNA for the CDR3: TGTGCCAGCAGTGAAGACTTCACTGAAGCTTTCTTT. This encodes CASSEDFTEAFF.

This rearrangement joins TRBV28 to TRBJ2-7, with D tentatively TRBD1 or TRBD2 (6 bases each). This CDR3 contains 16 residues. CDR1 is MDHEN and CDR2 is SYDVKM in the germline V gene. Trimming removed 6 bases from V and 3 bases from J, with 21 bases in between. In nucleotides, the CDR3 is TGTGCCAGCAGCCACCGGGGGCGGACTGGGCTCTACGAGCAGTACTTC. Translated: CASSHRGRTGLYEQYF.

The chain recombines TRBV27 with TRBJ2-1, with 12 bases matching TRBD2. The V and J ends lost 2 bases and 9 bases, in that order; junction bases with no gene match: 5. The CDR3 has 15 amino acids. Germline CDR1 MNHEY, CDR2 SMNVEV (reference sequence). CDR3: CASSLAGLAGSEQFF. The CDR3 DNA is TGTGCCAGCAGTTTAGCTGGACTAGCGGGGTCTGAGCAGTTCTTC.

J is TRBJ2-1 and V is TRBV28; TRBD2 is a possible D gene (7 bases). V was pared by 3 bases and J by 8 bases, with 11 bases between. Germline V gene sequence: CDR1 MDHEN, CDR2 SYDVKM. The CDR3 is 13 residues long. CDR3 region: CASSFGGQDEQFF. CDR3 DNA sequence: TGTGCCAGCAGTTTCGGGGGGCAGGATGAGCAGTTCTTC.

The rearrangement joins TRBV5-4 to TRBJ1-6; 7 bases are shared with TRBD1. CDR3 size: 16 residues. V was clipped by 5 bases and J by 3 bases; unmatched bases: 8. The germline V gene encodes CDR1 SGHNT and CDR2 YYREEE (reference sequence). The CDR3 sequence is CASSLPPGGYNSPLHF. CDR3 in DNA: TGTGCCAGCAGTCTACCTCCAGGGGGCTATAATTCACCCCTCCACTTT.

CDR3 in DNA: TGTGCCACCGCAAATACGGTATTCGGAAACACCATATATTTT. This sequence encodes CATANTVFGNTIYF. This chain uses TRBV15 with TRBJ1-3, with D hard to call. V was clipped by 8 bases and J by 4 bases, with 15 bases between them. Germline CDR1 reads LNHNV; CDR2 reads YYDKDF (reference sequence). This CDR3 is built from 14 residues.

This chain uses TRBV28 with TRBJ2-5; D may be TRBD2 (5 bases). The V end was cut by 5 bases, the J end by 1 base, with 14 bases between. The CDR3 extends over 15 amino acids. CDR1 and CDR2 (germline): MDHEN, SYDVKM. The CDR3 region is CASSPPGGLQETQYF. CDR3 coding DNA: TGTGCCAGCAGTCCCCCCGGCGGACTCCAAGAGACCCAGTACTTC.

The genes are TRBV19 and TRBJ2-7, with 10 positions matching TRBD2. CDR1 is LNHDA and CDR2 is SQIVND in the germline V gene (reference sequence). The CDR3 covers 14 residues. Unmatched junction bases numbered 7, after V lost 6 bases and J lost 5 bases. The CDR3 DNA reads as TGTGCCAGTAGATCAGCGGGAGGGCCCCACGAGCAGTACTTC. Translated: CASRSAGGPHEQYF.